What follows are 29 T cell receptor beta chains derived from one specimen sequenced in a study of siplizumab effects on memory and regulatory T cells. The assay was immunoSEQ multiplex PCR, and TCRdb's table has in-frame clones only and misses some. The repertoire holds approximately 75,000 clones, 93% seen once, with roughly 5% in the top ten. Sequencing was done on a sample of CD8+ T cells sorted from blood. The source is a human donor in good health.

The J gene is TRBJ2-3, the V gene TRBV2; TRBD2 might be the D (5 bases). This CDR3 contains 15 residues. CDR1 is SNHLY and CDR2 is FYNNEI in the germline V gene. V lost 0 bases, J lost 4 bases, and 11 bases lay in between. CDR3 region: CASSEAGSDADTQYF. The CDR3 DNA sequence: TGTGCCAGCAGTGAAGCAGGGAGTGACGCAGATACGCAGTATTTT.

The genes are TRBV2 and TRBJ1-2; D is unresolved. The ends were cut back, 1 base at V and 2 bases at J, with 8 bases in the middle. Germline V gene data show CDR1 as SNHLY and CDR2 as FYNNEI. This CDR3 has 14 amino acids. In DNA form, the CDR3 reads TGTGCCAGCAGTGAAGAGTTACTCAACTATGGCTACACCTTC. Translated: CASSEELLNYGYTF.

In this sample, this clone turned up once. V and J are TRBV4-1 and TRBJ2-7, with TRBD2 identical over 13 bases. Germline V gives CDR1 MGHRA, CDR2 YSYEKL. The J segment lost 2 bases and the V segment lost 3 bases, leaving 1 base of the junction unmatched. There are 15 residues in the CDR3. CDR3 sequence (DNA): TGCGCCAGCAGCCAGGGACTAGCGGGGCCCTACGAGCAGTACTTC. Its translation is CASSQGLAGPYEQYF.

This chain uses TRBV7-3 with TRBJ2-5; 10 bases are a match to TRBD1. The CDR3 runs 13 residues. From germline, CDR1 is SGHTA and CDR2 FQGTGA. The trim removed 5 bases at V and 5 bases at J, leaving 2 bases unmatched. CDR3 nucleotides: TGTGCCAGCAGCAGGGACAGGGGTGAGACCCAGTACTTC. As protein: CASSRDRGETQYF. Variable domain in full (rest from reference TRBV7-3 and TRBJ2-5): GAGVSQTPSNKVTEKGKYVELRCDPISGHTALYWYRQSLGQGPEFLIYFQGTGAADDSGLPNDRFFAVRPEGSVSTLKIQRTERGDSAVYLCASSRDRGETQYFGPGTRLLVL.

The rearrangement joins TRBV9 to TRBJ1-2; D might be TRBD1 (6 bases). This CDR3 has 18 residues. Germline V gives CDR1 SGDLS, CDR2 YYNGEE. Trimming left V 0 bases short and J 6 bases short, with 24 bases between. In DNA, the CDR3 is TGTGCCAGCAGCGTAGATCCCCTCCCGGAGGGGGAGGATAATGGCTACACCTTC. Translated, it gives CASSVDPLPEGEDNGYTF.

The gene calls are TRBV5-1 and TRBJ1-5; D perhaps matches TRBD1 (5 bases). Germline-derived CDR1 and CDR2 are SGHRS and YFSETQ. Trimming cost V 4 bases and J 4 bases, with 9 bases left between them. The CDR3 runs to 13 residues. In DNA form, the CDR3 reads TGCGCCAGCAGCGTGTGGGGGAATCAGCCCCAGCATTTT. This encodes CASSVWGNQPQHF.

The V and J genes are TRBV6-5 and TRBJ2-5, with D perhaps TRBD1 (6 bases). CDR1 is MNHEY and CDR2 is SVGAGI in the germline V gene. The CDR3 contains 14 residues. Trimming removed 6 bases at V and 0 bases at J, with 11 bases between. In nucleotides, the CDR3 is TGTGCCAGCAGCTCCGGGACATACCAAGAGACCCAGTACTTC. This gives the protein CASSSGTYQETQYF.

The V call is TRBV7-2, the J call TRBJ1-1, with D tentatively TRBD1 (5 bases). Trimming shortened V by 4 bases and J by 1 base, and 10 bases separated the two germline ends. Germline loops: CDR1 SGHTA, CDR2 FQGNSA. The CDR3 extends over 14 amino acids. CDR3 bases: TGTGCCAGCAGCTCACTCGGGGGGAACACTGAAGCTTTCTTT. It translates to CASSSLGGNTEAFF.

This rearrangement joins TRBV7-9 to TRBJ1-3; D is ambiguous. Trimming took 4 bases from V and 4 from J, leaving 8 bases between them. CDR1 is SEHNR, CDR2 FQNEAQ, per germline (reference sequence). The CDR3 is 13 residues long. The CDR3 coding sequence is TGTGCCAGCAGCTCGACTTCGGGAAACACCATATATTTT. It codes for CASSSTSGNTIYF.

The rearrangement links TRBV25-1 to TRBJ2-7; unclear D gene. This CDR3 has 14 amino acids. Trimming cost V 1 base and J 2 bases, with 9 bases left between them. The germline V gene has CDR1 MGHDK and CDR2 SYGVNS. The CDR3 spells CASSEFDMTYEQYF. In DNA, the CDR3 is TGTGCCAGCAGTGAATTTGACATGACCTACGAGCAGTACTTC.

The chain is built from TRBV5-1 and TRBJ1-1, with 8 bases that match TRBD1. The CDR3 sequence is 14 residues long. J was trimmed by 6 bases and V by 7 bases; bases with no gene match: 11. The germline CDR1 and CDR2 sequences are SGHRS and YFSETQ. The CDR3 region is CASDPTGVSPEAFF. CDR3 coding DNA: TGCGCCAGCGATCCGACAGGGGTGTCACCTGAAGCTTTCTTT. Together with reference TRBV5-1 and TRBJ1-1, the CDR3 gives the full variable domain: KAGVTQTPRYLIKTRGQQVTLSCSPISGHRSVSWYQQTPGQGLQFLFEYFSETQRNKGNFPGRFSGRQFSNSRSEMNVSTLELGDSALYLCASDPTGVSPEAFFGQGTRLTVV.

This clone was observed once. The V and J genes are TRBV7-6 and TRBJ2-5; D gene uncertain. CDR1 is SGHVS, CDR2 FNYEAQ, per germline. The CDR3 extends over 12 amino acids. Deletions cut 7 bases from V and 7 bases from J, with 13 bases between. The CDR3 bases are TGTGCCAGCACCGCCCCTAGTGGGACCCAGTACTTC. It specifies CASTAPSGTQYF.

The gene calls are TRBV27 and TRBJ2-7; the match to TRBD1 covers 7 bases. With 5 bases clipped from V and 2 bases from J, the junction kept 9 bases outside the gene matches. There are 15 residues in the CDR3. Germline V gives CDR1 MNHEY, CDR2 SMNVEV (reference sequence). The CDR3 DNA reads TGTGCCAGCAGTCCGTACAGGGGTCCTCCCTACGAGCAGTACTTC. Its protein is CASSPYRGPPYEQYF.

V usage is TRBV30 and J usage is TRBJ1-1; D unclear. CDR3 length: 14 amino acids. Trimming took 0 bases from V and 1 from J, leaving 9 bases between them. Germline V CDR1 and CDR2: GTSNPN, SVGIG (reference sequence). The CDR3 DNA is TGTGCCTGGAGTGTTACGTGGGGGAACACTGAAGCTTTCTTT. Protein sequence: CAWSVTWGNTEAFF.

The chain carries TRBV10-3 and TRBJ2-5; D is unclear. The CDR3 consists of 12 residues. CDR1 is ENHRY, CDR2 SYGVKD, per germline. V lost 4 bases, J lost 7 bases, and 10 bases lay in between. The CDR3 region is CAISAETGTQYF. CDR3 in DNA: TGTGCCATCAGTGCGGAAACGGGGACCCAGTACTTC.

V usage is TRBV2 and J usage is TRBJ2-5; maybe TRBD1 (6 bases). Trimming shortened V by 8 bases and J by 4 bases, and 11 bases separated the two germline ends. The germline CDR1 and CDR2 sequences are SNHLY and FYNNEI. The CDR3 is 12 amino acids. CDR3 protein: CASDRSRETQYF. CDR3 sequence (DNA): TGTGCCAGCGACAGGTCCCGAGAGACCCAGTACTTC.

The chain recombines TRBV6-1 with TRBJ2-1; TRBD2 agrees at 11 bases. Germline-derived CDR1 and CDR2 are MNHNS and SASEGT. The CDR3 totals 15 residues. V lost 0 bases, J lost 6 bases, and 1 base stayed unmatched. The CDR3 here is CASSEASGGGNEQFF. In DNA, the CDR3 is TGTGCCAGCAGTGAAGCTAGCGGGGGGGGCAATGAGCAGTTCTTC.

The rearrangement uses TRBV4-2 and TRBJ2-7; 9 bases are shared with TRBD2. V was clipped by 5 bases and J by 0 bases; unmatched bases: 8. Germline values: CDR1 LGHNA, CDR2 YNFKEQ. The CDR3 is made up of 16 amino acids. The CDR3 loop is CASSFLSGGNSYEQYF. The CDR3 DNA reads as TGTGCCAGCAGCTTCCTGAGCGGGGGGAACTCCTACGAGCAGTACTTC.

The chain is built from TRBV13 and TRBJ1-1; D may be TRBD1 (5 bases). The germline gives CDR1 PRHDT, CDR2 FYEKMQ (reference sequence). V lost 5 bases to trimming and J lost 2 bases, with 12 bases between them. This CDR3 is built from 14 residues. This CDR3 is CASSQTGLNTEAFF. The CDR3 DNA reads TGTGCCAGCAGCCAGACGGGACTTAACACTGAAGCTTTCTTT.

The J gene is TRBJ2-1, the V gene TRBV5-5; D is perhaps TRBD1 or TRBD2 (5 bases each). Germline lookup yields CDR1 SGHKS and CDR2 YYEKEE (reference sequence). This CDR3 spans 15 amino acids. V was trimmed by 0 bases and J by 6 bases, leaving 13 bases between them. The CDR3 reads CASSLDGGGVNEQFF. The CDR3 coding sequence is TGTGCCAGCAGCTTGGATGGGGGTGGGGTCAATGAGCAGTTCTTC.

The chain couples TRBV5-4 to TRBJ2-7; D remains ambiguous. Germline lookup yields CDR1 SGHNT and CDR2 YYREEE (reference sequence). CDR3 length equals 14 residues. V lost 0 bases to trimming and J lost 3 bases, with 10 bases between them. This CDR3 is CASSLDLLSYEQYF. As DNA, the CDR3 is TGTGCCAGCAGCTTGGATCTCCTCAGCTACGAGCAGTACTTC.

This clone has a single count. The chain has TRBV29-1 and TRBJ2-1; TRBD1 matches 10 bases. Germline trimming cut 3 bases from V and 5 bases from J; bases unmatched to any gene: 10. The CDR3 extends over 16 amino acids. Germline V lookup: CDR1 SQVTM, CDR2 ANQGSEA. The CDR3 sequence is CSVELLGQGNNNEQFF. The CDR3 bases are TGCAGCGTTGAGTTGTTGGGACAGGGGAACAACAATGAGCAGTTCTTC.

The chain employs TRBV4-3 and TRBJ2-2; possibly TRBD1 for D (5 bases). The CDR3 has 13 residues. Germline V gives CDR1 LGHNA, CDR2 YSLEER. V lost 5 bases to trimming and J lost 3 bases, with 7 bases between them. Here the CDR3 DNA reads TGCGCCAGCAGCTTAGGGGACACCGGGGAGCTGTTTTTT. Translation gives CASSLGDTGELFF.

This chain uses TRBV5-4 with TRBJ2-1, with D possibly being TRBD1 (6 bases). This CDR3 comprises 13 residues. V was shortened by 4 bases and J by 4 bases, with 9 bases between the two germline ends. The germline CDR1 and CDR2 sequences are SGHNT and YYREEE (reference sequence). CDR3 sequence: CASSPGQYNEQFF. CDR3 nucleotides: TGTGCCAGCAGCCCAGGACAGTACAATGAGCAGTTCTTC.

The gene calls are TRBV28 and TRBJ2-7, with 8 bases aligning to TRBD1. The CDR3 length is 16 residues. V dropped 3 bases and J dropped 2; count of bases not matched to a gene: 9. Germline V lookup: CDR1 MDHEN, CDR2 SYDVKM. CDR3 nucleotides: TGTGCCAGCAGTTTGAGGCCCCAGGGGGCTGCCTACGAGCAGTACTTC. Its protein product is CASSLRPQGAAYEQYF.

The chain employs TRBV27 and TRBJ2-2; the D gene could be TRBD1 or TRBD2 (5 bases each). V was clipped by 5 bases and J by 4 bases, with 11 bases between them. Germline CDR1 MNHEY, CDR2 SMNVEV (reference sequence). CDR3 length equals 14 residues. CDR3 in amino acids: CASSPGTATGELFF. Here the CDR3 DNA reads TGTGCCAGCAGTCCGGGGACGGCCACCGGGGAGCTGTTTTTT.

CDR3 sequence: CASSLDPGWAYEQYF. The CDR3 DNA sequence: TGTGCCAGCAGCTTAGATCCAGGTTGGGCCTACGAGCAGTACTTC. The chain joins TRBV7-2 to TRBJ2-7; D is unresolved. V was clipped by 1 base and J by 2 bases, with 12 bases between them. This CDR3 is built from 15 residues. CDR1 and CDR2 (germline): SGHTA, FQGNSA.

The chain employs TRBV30 and TRBJ2-7, with 7 bases identical to TRBD2. This CDR3 is 14 amino acids long. Germline CDR1 and CDR2: GTSNPN and SVGIG (reference sequence). Trimming took 4 bases from V and 1 from J; bases not matched to a gene: 7. The chain's CDR3 is CAWNNGGGSYEQYF. CDR3 DNA: TGTGCCTGGAATAACGGCGGGGGATCCTACGAGCAGTACTTC.

The chain joins TRBV11-3 to TRBJ2-2; TRBD2 might be the D (6 bases). Per germline, CDR1 SGHNT and CDR2 YENEEA. The CDR3 totals 13 residues. Between the trimmed V and J ends, which lost 4 bases and 5 bases, there was a span of 8 bases. Written as DNA, the CDR3 is TGTGCCAGCAGCTGGGCGGGGACCGGGGAGCTGTTTTTT. This encodes CASSWAGTGELFF.